This T cell receptor beta chain was documented in a study of tumor and adjacent non-tumor tissue in lung cancer (dated by TCRdb to 2016 to 2019). Regarding the research as a whole: Of the cohort, eleven to twelve patients had adenocarcinoma, 2 had squamous cell carcinoma and 1 had small cell lung cancer. Ages among the roughly 15 patients ranged from about 30 to 85 years, there were approximately 10 men and 5 women, and disease was at TNM stage I to III. Sequencing produced 130 million or so productive TCRbeta reads in total, an average of around 4.2 million reads per sample. The study compared bulk TCRbeta repertoires between lung tumor tissue and matched distant non-tumor lung tissue from about 14 lung cancer patients. TCRbeta CDR3 sequencing was performed on 25 to 35 paired specimens, with one tumor sample and one normal lung sample collected per patient. Broad study findings and their caveats: Significantly higher TCR diversity (inverse Simpson) was observed in tumor tissue than in normal lung tissue (around 450 vs 150, P = 0.0075, Mann-Whitney U test). The top 100 clones accounted for a significantly larger cumulative portion of the repertoire in normal lung than in tumor tissue. Peripheral blood was not sequenced, so blood TCRbeta repertoires were not examined in the lung cancer patients of the study. Younger patients had significantly higher TCR diversity, and higher tumor TCR diversity was associated with shorter overall and disease-free survival. The sequencing platform is not named in the methods, and unique molecular identifiers are not mentioned. Only approximately 14 patients were in the cohort, and the authors stated that larger samples and more detailed clinical data are needed.

RNA was extracted from bulk unsorted tissue and checked for quality with a NanoDrop ND-1000 and an Agilent 2100. The donors were newly diagnosed lung cancer patients admitted for thoracic surgery in China from August to November 2014 who had not received prior chemotherapy. Patients with previous radiotherapy or chemotherapy, or with another concurrent cancer, were excluded from the study. Pieces of surgical tissue measuring about 1-2 cm3 were kept in RNAlater solution and stored at -80 degrees C until use. About this clonotype: It has no known antigen specificity. Mismatch with germline at one junction end may stem from a read error.

The CDR3 spans 17 residues, from the cysteine through the phenylalanine. Left in the record is the CDR3 DNA by itself, 51 bases read in frame from the first base. The germline V gene specifies MNHEY as CDR1 and SVGAGI as CDR2. The library was generated by multiplex PCR. TCRdb records Illumina HiSeq 2500 as the sequencer. TCRbeta libraries were built by three rounds of nested PCR using primers (Table S4), following protocols modified from ARM-PCR. Before sequencing, PCR products of 200-500 bp were excised from the gel and purified with the QIAquick gel extraction kit. On the authors' methods: Reads were cleaned with Trimmomatic, merged with FLASH into complete CDR3 sequences, and assigned to V(D)J germline segments with MiTCR. Clonal diversity was calculated as the inverse Simpson's index using VDJtools. Productive reads were defined as in-frame sequences without a premature stop codon. Starting from the raw public reads, TCRdb applied fastp trimming at Q25, assembled clones with MiXCR and retained in-frame beta chains. Each CDR3 protein appears once, grouped with its most common genes and DNA. The V and J calls and clone size come from TCRdb's table, not from the authors' own analysis. This sample gives 60,000 to 85,000 distinct CDR3 sequences in total; 60% to 85% of them show up just once. Approximately 12% of the sample is in the top ten clones.

The sequencing sample was made of lung tumor tissue. The chain joins TRBV6-5 to TRBJ1-6; TRBD1 is possibly the D segment (5 matching bases). The TCR comes from a woman between 45 and 60 years old with non-small cell lung cancer. The DNA sequence is given as TGTGCCAGCAGTTACTCGAGAAGGGGTTGGGGAAATTCACCCGTCCACTTT. Its product reads: CASSYSRRGWGNSPVHF.